The 26 T cell receptor beta chains in this list originate from one sample, sequenced in a study of blood T cell repertoires in COVID-19. Using immunoSEQ multiplex PCR, the repertoire was profiled, and TCRdb retains in-frame clones only, with some absent. The sample carries about 130,000 clones, around nine tenths recorded once. Sequencing was carried out using peripheral blood. These receptors all come from a woman aged 70-85 years with COVID-19, enrolled during active disease.

This clone has just a few counts. V usage is TRBV4-2 and J usage is TRBJ2-7; 8 bases are shared with TRBD1. CDR3 length equals 15 residues. V shed 4 bases and J 1 base; nucleotides not matched to a gene: 6. Germline CDR1 LGHNA, CDR2 YNFKEQ. This CDR3 is CASSRDRGPSYEQYF. The CDR3 nucleotides read TGTGCCAGCAGCCGAGACAGGGGACCTTCCTACGAGCAGTACTTC.

The chain employs TRBV5-5 and TRBJ1-2, with unresolved D. CDR1 and CDR2 (germline): SGHKS, YYEKEE (reference sequence). The CDR3 consists of 13 residues. With 0 bases removed from V and 5 bases from J, the gap between germline ends came to 8 bases. For the CDR3, the DNA is TGTGCCAGCAGCTTGGAATACCGGTATGGCTACACCTTC. Translating gives CASSLEYRYGYTF.

The chain carries TRBV10-2 and TRBJ2-7, with a weak D call TRBD2 (7 bases). Trimming left V 6 bases short and J 2 bases short, with 14 bases between. Germline V gene data show CDR1 as WSHSY and CDR2 as SAAADI. The CDR3 loop spans 14 amino acids. CDR3 nucleotide sequence: TGCGCCAGCAGGTCGAGGGGGGGGACCTACGAGCAGTACTTC. Its protein product is CASRSRGGTYEQYF.

This sequence joins TRBV5-1 and TRBJ1-1; tentatively, D is TRBD1 (5 bases). Trimming pared 0 bases from V and 3 bases from J, leaving 12 bases between. This CDR3 has 15 amino acids. CDR1 is SGHRS and CDR2 is YFSETQ in the germline V gene. Here the CDR3 reads CASSLVGGWDTEAFF. CDR3 sequence (DNA): TGCGCCAGCAGCTTGGTCGGGGGGTGGGACACTGAAGCTTTCTTT.

This chain uses TRBV5-1 with TRBJ2-7; 7 bases line up with TRBD1. Germline V gene sequence: CDR1 SGHRS, CDR2 YFSETQ. The trim removed 3 bases at V and 0 bases at J, leaving 9 bases unmatched. This CDR3 comprises 16 residues. CDR3 protein: CASSSGTVLYSYEQYF. CDR3 nucleotide sequence: TGCGCCAGCAGCTCCGGGACAGTTCTCTACTCCTACGAGCAGTACTTC.

J is TRBJ1-5 and V is TRBV19, with D possibly being TRBD1 (5 bases). CDR1 is LNHDA, CDR2 SQIVND, per germline (reference sequence). This CDR3 is built from 14 residues. Deletions cut 5 bases from V and 9 bases from J, with 17 bases between. The CDR3 region has the DNA TGTGCCAGTAGTCCGGGAGGGGCCACAGTGCCCCAGCATTTT. Translated: CASSPGGATVPQHF.

The V gene is TRBV5-4, the J gene TRBJ1-1; weak D call: TRBD1 (5 bases). V lost 4 bases to trimming and J lost 0 bases, with 19 bases between them. The CDR3 loop spans 17 amino acids. Germline V gene data show CDR1 as SGHNT and CDR2 as YYREEE (reference sequence). The chain's CDR3 is CASSNNRRHPLNTEAFF. The CDR3 DNA reads as TGTGCCAGCAGCAACAACAGGCGACATCCGTTGAACACTGAAGCTTTCTTT.

The V call is TRBV27, the J call TRBJ2-7, with D perhaps matching TRBD2 (5 bases). The length of the CDR3 is 14 residues. Germline CDR1 MNHEY, CDR2 SMNVEV (reference sequence). V shed 6 bases and J shed 4 bases, with 16 bases lying between them. The DNA of the CDR3 is TGTGCCAGCAGCGCCCCCCGGGGAAGGTACGAGCAGTACTTC. This gives the protein CASSAPRGRYEQYF.

The chain links TRBV12-3 or TRBV12-4 to TRBJ2-2; D is uncertain. The V end lost 6 bases, the J end lost 3 bases, and 8 bases lay between the germline ends. The CDR3 contains 13 residues. The CDR3: CASRYSYTGELFF. In DNA form, the CDR3 reads TGTGCCAGCAGATACAGCTACACCGGGGAGCTGTTTTTT.

This chain links TRBV2 with TRBJ1-1; TRBD1 might be the D (6 bases). Germline V CDR1 and CDR2: SNHLY, FYNNEI. The CDR3 runs to 12 residues. With 4 bases removed from V and 8 bases from J, the gap between germline ends came to 11 bases. The CDR3 nucleotides read TGTGCCAGCAGTGGGGGGCGGAGGGAAGCTTTCTTT. The encoded protein is CASSGGRREAFF.

This sequence joins TRBV5-1 and TRBJ1-4, with D unclear. Germline CDR1 reads SGHRS; CDR2 reads YFSETQ. The CDR3 covers 18 residues. Trimming pared 4 bases from V and 4 bases from J, leaving 23 bases between. The CDR3 DNA is TGCGCCAGCAGCCCGGAGGGTGCTCGGAACAGCCTTAATGAAAAACTGTTTTTT. It is translated as CASSPEGARNSLNEKLFF.

The chain recombines TRBV24-1 with TRBJ2-2; possible D gene TRBD2, 5 bases. Germline V gene sequence: CDR1 KGHDR, CDR2 SFDVKD. The CDR3 is made up of 14 amino acids. V was clipped by 5 bases and J by 5 bases, with 11 bases between them. The CDR3 DNA sequence: TGTGCCACCAGTGGAGGGATTCGGACCGGGGAGCTGTTTTTT. Protein: CATSGGIRTGELFF.

The rearrangement uses TRBV5-6 and TRBJ1-1; D perhaps matches TRBD1 (5 bases). The CDR3 length is 14 residues. Germline CDR1 SGHDT, CDR2 YYEEEE. Trimming shortened V by 4 bases and J by 3 bases, and 13 bases separated the two germline ends. The CDR3 sequence is CASSLRDGHTEAFF. The CDR3 DNA is TGTGCCAGCAGCCTGCGGGACGGTCACACTGAAGCTTTCTTT.

The CDR3 DNA is TGTGCCAGCAGTGAAGCGCTAGCGGGGGGGCCGGAGACCCAGTACTTC. Translating gives CASSEALAGGPETQYF. The chain combines TRBV6-1 with TRBJ2-5, with 12 bases matching TRBD2. CDR3 length equals 16 residues. J lost 5 bases, V lost 0 bases, and 4 bases had no gene match. Per germline, CDR1 MNHNS and CDR2 SASEGT.

Only one count was recorded for this clone. This CDR3 reads CASSQHPGGWESSYNSPLHF. CDR3 bases: TGTGCCAGCAGCCAGCACCCCGGAGGGTGGGAGAGCTCCTATAATTCACCCCTCCACTTT. The chain recombines TRBV4-2 with TRBJ1-6; D gene unclear. In germline, CDR1 is LGHNA, CDR2 YNFKEQ. The length of the CDR3 is 20 residues. Trimming took 3 bases from V and 0 from J, leaving 21 bases between them.

This chain connects TRBV2 to TRBJ2-3, with TRBD2 matching over 14 bases. The CDR3 runs to 18 residues. The germline gives CDR1 SNHLY, CDR2 FYNNEI. Losses at the gene ends were 5 bases for V and 4 bases for J; bases not matched to a gene: 11. The CDR3 is CASSRRTSGGLRADTQYF. Written as DNA, the CDR3 is TGTGCCAGCAGTCGTCGGACTAGCGGGGGGCTAAGAGCAGATACGCAGTATTTT.

CDR3 sequence (DNA): TGTGCCAGCAGATCCCGACAGGGGACTGAAGCTTTCTTT. Translation gives CASRSRQGTEAFF. The rearrangement uses TRBV7-2 and TRBJ1-1, with TRBD1 matching 8 bases. Trimming removed 6 bases from V and 5 bases from J; junction bases left unmatched: 5. The CDR3 contains 13 residues. Germline values: CDR1 SGHTA, CDR2 FQGNSA.

The sample holds one count of this clone. The chain is built from TRBV5-6 and TRBJ2-7; TRBD1 matches at 9 bases. The CDR3 totals 15 residues. CDR1 SGHDT and CDR2 YYEEEE come from the germline V gene. V lost 4 bases and J lost 4; bases outside the gene matches: 9. CDR3 coding DNA: TGTGCCAGCAGCCCGGGGACAGGGCCAGGGTACGAGCAGTACTTC. Protein: CASSPGTGPGYEQYF.

This sequence joins TRBV7-9 and TRBJ2-4; D is perhaps TRBD1 (6 bases). CDR3 length equals 16 residues. Trimming pared 5 bases from V and 0 bases from J, leaving 14 bases between. Germline values: CDR1 SEHNR, CDR2 FQNEAQ (reference sequence). In nucleotides, the CDR3 is TGTGCCAGCAGCCTCGACAGGATACTAGCCAAAAACATTCAGTACTTC. This encodes CASSLDRILAKNIQYF.

The V and J genes are TRBV6-1 and TRBJ2-5; possible D gene TRBD2, 5 bases. Trimming left V 6 bases short and J 5 bases short, with 19 bases between. Germline V CDR1 and CDR2: MNHNS, SASEGT. The CDR3 consists of 15 residues. Written as DNA, the CDR3 is TGTGCCAGCAGAACAGTGGCTAGCAAGGTGGAGACCCAGTACTTC. It codes for CASRTVASKVETQYF.

In its sample, this clone was seen a few times. In DNA form, the CDR3 reads TGTGCCAGCAGCCCAGTTCCAGGCAGCGGGTACAATGAGCAGTTCTTC. It encodes CASSPVPGSGYNEQFF. The V gene is TRBV7-2, the J gene TRBJ2-1, with a weak D call TRBD2 (6 bases). V was clipped by 5 bases and J by 4 bases, with 18 bases between them. This CDR3 is 16 amino acids long. Germline V gives CDR1 SGHTA, CDR2 FQGNSA.

This rearrangement joins TRBV18 to TRBJ1-3; 7 bases are a match to TRBD1. In germline, CDR1 is KGHSH, CDR2 LQKENI. Trimming took 3 bases from V and 1 from J; bases not matched to a gene: 0. The CDR3 runs 14 residues. Here the CDR3 DNA reads TGTGCCAGCTCACCGACAGGGTCTGGAAACACCATATATTTT. It encodes CASSPTGSGNTIYF.

The V gene is TRBV5-5, the J gene TRBJ1-1; D might be TRBD1 (5 bases). V lost 1 base, J lost 0 bases, and 7 bases lay in between. The CDR3 has 14 residues. The V gene's germline CDR1 is SGHKS and CDR2 YYEKEE (reference sequence). The CDR3 here is CASSLQDMNTEAFF. CDR3 sequence (DNA): TGTGCCAGCAGCTTGCAGGACATGAACACTGAAGCTTTCTTT.

This chain links TRBV27 with TRBJ1-2, with TRBD1 identical over 7 bases. The germline CDR1 and CDR2 sequences are MNHEY and SMNVEV (reference sequence). The CDR3 length is 15 residues. V shed 6 bases, J shed 3 bases, and the junction held 10 bases outside the gene matches. The CDR3 DNA follows: TGTGCCAGCAGCTACAGGGGAAGTGGAGACTATGGCTACACCTTC. Protein sequence: CASSYRGSGDYGYTF.

This chain connects TRBV7-6 to TRBJ2-7; the match to TRBD2 covers 7 bases. The germline CDR1 and CDR2 sequences are SGHVS and FNYEAQ. The CDR3 covers 16 residues. V lost 1 base, J lost 6 bases, and 12 bases stayed unmatched. Written as DNA, the CDR3 is TGTGCCAGCAGCTTAGTTTGGTCGACGGGGGGTGGCGAGCAGTACTTC. This codes for CASSLVWSTGGGEQYF.

The chain links TRBV29-1 to TRBJ1-4, with TRBD1 matching over 9 bases. CDR1 SQVTM and CDR2 ANQGSEA come from the germline V gene. V was clipped by 7 bases and J by 5 bases; unmatched bases: 2. The CDR3 runs 12 residues. The CDR3 loop reads CSAGTGNEKLFF. CDR3 coding DNA: TGCAGCGCCGGGACAGGGAATGAAAAACTGTTTTTT.